The next 28 T cell receptor beta chains were all read from a single sample in a study of T-cell memory formation after mild COVID-19. TCRdb reprocessed the 5' RACE reads with MiXCR, giving one entry per CDR3 protein. The repertoire holds under 400,000 distinct CDR3 sequences, over 25% seen once, with roughly 14% in the top ten. Sequencing used PBMCs or a T cell subset sorted from them (not recorded which). Every receptor here comes from an adult woman who had mild COVID-19 (a few samples of this study predate the infection). Cell type and time point are not known.

The V and J genes are TRBV7-9 and TRBJ2-5; D possibly matches TRBD1 or TRBD2 (5 bases each). Germline CDR1 and CDR2: SEHNR and FQNEAQ (reference sequence). The V and J ends lost 7 bases and 5 bases respectively, with 14 bases between them. CDR3 length: 13 amino acids. The chain's CDR3 is CASTWDGRETQYF. CDR3 nucleotide sequence: TGTGCCAGCACCTGGGACGGTCGGGAGACCCAGTACTTC.

The chain uses TRBV5-1 and TRBJ1-1; tentative D call: TRBD1 (6 bases). Germline lookup yields CDR1 SGHRS and CDR2 YFSETQ. The CDR3 is 16 amino acids. The ends were cut back, 0 bases at V and 6 bases at J, with 18 bases in the middle. The CDR3 sequence is CASSLDAGVPFSEAFF. CDR3 DNA sequence: TGCGCCAGCAGCTTGGACGCAGGGGTGCCGTTCTCTGAAGCTTTCTTT.

The table lists this clonotype with a few counts. V and J are TRBV12-3 or TRBV12-4 and TRBJ2-3; D might be TRBD2 (6 bases). V lost 5 bases and J 5 bases, leaving 11 bases between the germline ends. This CDR3 is built from 13 residues. CDR3 sequence: CASSPTRLDTQYF. In nucleotides, the CDR3 is TGTGCCAGCAGTCCGACTAGATTAGATACGCAGTATTTT.

This chain links TRBV20-1 with TRBJ2-2, with 9 positions matching TRBD2. Unmatched junction bases numbered 2, after V lost 3 bases and J lost 0 bases. Germline-derived CDR1 and CDR2 are DFQATT and SNEGSKA (reference sequence). The CDR3 is 15 residues long. This chain's CDR3 is CSARTSGANTGELFF. In DNA form, the CDR3 reads TGCAGTGCTAGGACTAGCGGAGCGAACACCGGGGAGCTGTTTTTT.

The V and J genes are TRBV7-9 and TRBJ1-2; tentative D call: TRBD1 (6 bases). This CDR3 is built from 14 residues. Trimming removed 4 bases from V and 7 bases from J, with 16 bases in between. CDR1 and CDR2 from the germline V gene are SEHNR and FQNEAQ (reference sequence). This CDR3 is CASSCRGGACGYTF. As DNA, the CDR3 is TGTGCCAGCAGCTGTAGGGGGGGCGCGTGTGGCTACACCTTC.

J is TRBJ2-1 and V is TRBV20-1, with 14 bases lining up with TRBD2. Per the germline V gene, CDR1 is DFQATT and CDR2 is SNEGSKA (reference sequence). Losses at the gene ends were 4 bases for V and 9 bases for J; bases not matched to a gene: 5. This CDR3 is built from 14 residues. The CDR3 is CSANGLAGGGEQFF. The CDR3 DNA is TGCAGTGCTAACGGACTAGCGGGAGGAGGTGAGCAGTTCTTC.

This clonotype has just a few counts. The chain carries TRBV30 and TRBJ2-1; TRBD2 is a possible D gene (6 bases). Trimming pared 6 bases from V and 11 bases from J, leaving 26 bases between. CDR1 GTSNPN and CDR2 SVGIG come from the germline V gene (reference sequence). CDR3 length: 15 amino acids. The CDR3 region is CACKLDYFTAGKQFF. CDR3 sequence (DNA): TGTGCCTGCAAACTGGACTACTTTACAGCCGGAAAGCAGTTCTTC.

The V and J genes are TRBV7-3 and TRBJ2-7; TRBD1 matches 7 bases. This CDR3 comprises 16 residues. The junction had 9 bases not matched to a gene; V was cut back by 4 bases and J by 0 bases. CDR1 SGHTA and CDR2 FQGTGA come from the germline V gene. CDR3 amino acids: CASSSTRDSPSYEQYF. In nucleotides, the CDR3 is TGTGCCAGCAGCTCGACCCGGGACAGCCCCTCCTACGAGCAGTACTTC. Full variable domain (outside the CDR3, taken from reference TRBV7-3 and TRBJ2-7): GAGVSQTPSNKVTEKGKYVELRCDPISGHTALYWYRQSLGQGPEFLIYFQGTGAADDSGLPNDRFFAVRPEGSVSTLKIQRTERGDSAVYLCASSSTRDSPSYEQYFGPGTRLTVT.

This rearrangement joins TRBV7-9 to TRBJ1-2, with 8 bases lining up with TRBD1. The germline gives CDR1 SEHNR, CDR2 FQNEAQ (reference sequence). This CDR3 is built from 13 residues. Unmatched junction bases numbered 0, after V lost 0 bases and J lost 6 bases. The CDR3 here is CASSLATGDGYTF. The CDR3 DNA follows: TGTGCCAGCAGCTTAGCGACAGGGGATGGCTACACCTTC.

This clonotype was counted ten times or more. The gene calls are TRBV2 and TRBJ2-1, with 10 bases identical to TRBD2. Per germline, CDR1 SNHLY and CDR2 FYNNEI. The CDR3 covers 15 residues. The J segment lost 7 bases and the V segment lost 4 bases, leaving 7 bases of the junction unmatched. Here the CDR3 DNA reads TGTGCCAGCAGTGTTGGTCTAGCGGGAGTTAATGAGCAGTTCTTC. This encodes CASSVGLAGVNEQFF.

V and J are TRBV2 and TRBJ2-7; TRBD1 agrees at 7 bases. Germline lookup yields CDR1 SNHLY and CDR2 FYNNEI. The CDR3 is 12 residues long. V lost 7 bases, J lost 5 bases, and 5 bases stayed unmatched. Written as DNA, the CDR3 is TGTGCCAGCAAGCGAGGACAGGACGAGCAGTACTTC. Its protein product is CASKRGQDEQYF.

This rearrangement joins TRBV27 to TRBJ2-6; possibly TRBD2 for D (6 bases). CDR1 and CDR2 (germline): MNHEY, SMNVEV (reference sequence). The ends were cut back, 5 bases at V and 4 bases at J, with 12 bases in the middle. There are 15 residues in the CDR3. CDR3: CASSVRAGGANVLTF. CDR3 sequence (DNA): TGTGCCAGCAGTGTCAGGGCGGGGGGGGCCAACGTCCTGACTTTC.

The rearrangement joins TRBV14 to TRBJ2-7, with 7 bases that match TRBD1. Trimming at V came to 0 bases and at J to 4 bases, leaving 6 bases not matched to a gene. Germline CDR1 is SGHDN and CDR2 is FVKESK. This CDR3 contains 15 residues. CDR3: CASSQEGGWSYEQYF. CDR3 in DNA: TGTGCCAGCAGCCAAGAAGGGGGCTGGAGTTACGAGCAGTACTTC.

The CDR3 loop is CAISDPGQNTGELFF. The CDR3 coding sequence is TGTGCCATCAGTGACCCGGGACAGAACACCGGGGAGCTGTTTTTT. The genes are TRBV10-3 and TRBJ2-2, with D possibly TRBD1 on 6 matching bases. Per germline, CDR1 ENHRY and CDR2 SYGVKD. Trimming cost V 3 bases and J 1 base, with 9 bases left between them. This CDR3 comprises 15 residues.

This chain uses TRBV18 with TRBJ2-7, with no clear D. From germline, CDR1 is KGHSH and CDR2 LQKENI. With 2 bases removed from V and 6 bases from J, the gap between germline ends came to 11 bases. This CDR3 has 13 residues. This chain's CDR3 is CASSPVSRGEQYF. The CDR3, as DNA: TGTGCCAGCTCACCAGTCTCACGCGGCGAGCAGTACTTC.

The rearrangement links TRBV20-1 to TRBJ2-1; 10 nucleotides align to TRBD2. The trim removed 6 bases at V and 6 bases at J, leaving 14 bases unmatched. CDR1 and CDR2 from the germline V gene are DFQATT and SNEGSKA (reference sequence). The CDR3 loop spans 16 amino acids. The CDR3 region has the DNA TGCAGTGCCTACTACCCGCTAGCGGGAGTTGGCAATGAGCAGTTCTTC. It is translated as CSAYYPLAGVGNEQFF.

This clonotype has only a few counts. The chain carries TRBV2 and TRBJ1-6; D is perhaps TRBD1 (5 bases). Trimming took off 11 bases at V and 10 bases at J, with 21 bases between the two ends. Germline V lookup: CDR1 SNHLY, CDR2 FYNNEI. CDR3 size: 14 residues. CDR3 residues: CAAGGKAQQSPLHF. The DNA of the CDR3 is TGTGCCGCCGGGGGAAAGGCCCAGCAATCACCCCTCCACTTT. The complete variable domain, with remaining parts taken from reference TRBV2 and TRBJ1-6, reads EPEVTQTPSHQVTQMGQEVILRCVPISNHLYFYWYRQILGQKVEFLVSFYNNEISEKSEIFDDQFSVERPDGSNFTLKIRSTKLEDSAMYFCAAGGKAQQSPLHFGNGTRLTVT.

The genes are TRBV30 and TRBJ2-5, with TRBD1 matching 8 bases. Trimming cost V 2 bases and J 4 bases; bases outside gene matches: 6. This CDR3 comprises 14 residues. The germline gives CDR1 GTSNPN, CDR2 SVGIG (reference sequence). The CDR3 spells CAWSRWGQVETQYF. Written as DNA, the CDR3 is TGTGCCTGGAGTAGATGGGGACAGGTAGAGACCCAGTACTTC. The full variable domain, rest sourced from reference TRBV30 and TRBJ2-5, is SQTIHQWPATLVQPVGSPLSLECTVEGTSNPNLYWYRQAAGRGLQLLFYSVGIGQISSEVPQNLSASRPQDRQFILSSKKLLLSDSGFYLCAWSRWGQVETQYFGPGTRLLVL.

The chain uses TRBV9 and TRBJ2-1; 8 bases agree with TRBD2. J was trimmed by 5 bases and V by 4 bases; bases with no gene match: 8. This CDR3 region has 15 residues. CDR1 is SGDLS and CDR2 is YYNGEE in the germline V gene. The CDR3 spells CASSPGLGGNNEQFF. CDR3 coding DNA: TGTGCCAGCAGCCCGGGACTAGGGGGGAACAATGAGCAGTTCTTC.

The rearrangement links TRBV6-6 to TRBJ2-1; 14 bases line up with TRBD2. Germline V gene lookup returns CDR1 MNHNY and CDR2 SVGAGI (reference sequence). The CDR3 extends over 15 amino acids. V dropped 6 bases and J dropped 8; count of bases not matched to a gene: 6. DNA of the CDR3: TGTGCCAGCAGAGGACTAGCGGGAGGTGGGGATGAGCAGTTCTTC. Translated: CASRGLAGGGDEQFF.

CDR3 region: CASSRPRLAGPSYEQYF. DNA for the CDR3: TGTGCCAGCAGCCGACCGAGACTAGCGGGTCCCTCCTACGAGCAGTACTTC. This chain connects TRBV5-6 to TRBJ2-7; 10 bases map to TRBD2. The germline V gene has CDR1 SGHDT and CDR2 YYEEEE. J gave up 0 bases and V 4 bases, and 10 bases lay outside the gene matches. This CDR3 is built from 17 residues.

This CDR3 reads CASSPGGRRGATSETQYF. The CDR3 DNA is TGTGCCAGCAGCCCCGGAGGGCGGCGGGGGGCTACAAGCGAGACCCAGTACTTC. V is TRBV7-3 and J is TRBJ2-5, with 8 bases that match TRBD2. CDR3 size: 18 residues. Germline loops: CDR1 SGHTA, CDR2 FQGTGA. V lost 5 bases and J lost 5; bases outside the gene matches: 19. Variable domain in full (rest from reference TRBV7-3 and TRBJ2-5): GAGVSQTPSNKVTEKGKYVELRCDPISGHTALYWYRQSLGQGPEFLIYFQGTGAADDSGLPNDRFFAVRPEGSVSTLKIQRTERGDSAVYLCASSPGGRRGATSETQYFGPGTRLLVL.

This clonotype appeared a few times. J is TRBJ2-5 and V is TRBV12-3 or TRBV12-4, with TRBD2 identical over 12 bases. The CDR3 loop spans 13 amino acids. V dropped 6 bases and J dropped 4; count of bases not matched to a gene: 0. The CDR3 is CASRTSGGETQYF. CDR3 DNA sequence: TGTGCCAGCAGGACTAGCGGGGGAGAGACCCAGTACTTC.

CDR3 bases: TGTGCCAGCGACAAAGAGGACAGGAACACCATATATTTT. This codes for CASDKEDRNTIYF. The chain joins TRBV7-9 to TRBJ1-3; 7 bases fit TRBD1. CDR3 size: 13 residues. Germline assignment: CDR1 SEHNR and CDR2 FQNEAQ (reference sequence). Unmatched junction bases numbered 8, after V lost 8 bases and J lost 7 bases.

This chain connects TRBV5-1 to TRBJ1-1; weak D call: TRBD1 (5 bases). Germline CDR1 SGHRS, CDR2 YFSETQ. The CDR3 is 13 residues long. Trimming removed 3 bases at V and 1 base at J, with 7 bases between. The CDR3 is CASSWQGNTEAFF. CDR3 DNA sequence: TGCGCCAGCAGCTGGCAGGGGAACACTGAAGCTTTCTTT. The variable domain in full, with the rest retrieved from reference TRBV5-1 and TRBJ1-1, is KAGVTQTPRYLIKTRGQQVTLSCSPISGHRSVSWYQQTPGQGLQFLFEYFSETQRNKGNFPGRFSGRQFSNSRSEMNVSTLELGDSALYLCASSWQGNTEAFFGQGTRLTVV.

This CDR3 reads CASSPTGDPVKTQYF. The DNA for the CDR3 is TGTGCCAGCAGTCCTACAGGGGACCCGGTGAAGACCCAGTACTTC. V and J are TRBV7-2 and TRBJ2-5, with 7 bases lining up with TRBD1. The germline V gene encodes CDR1 SGHTA and CDR2 FQGNSA. The CDR3 consists of 15 residues. After removal of 6 bases from V and 6 bases from J, the junction contained 13 bases not matched to a gene.

J is TRBJ1-2 and V is TRBV6-2 or TRBV6-3; TRBD1 might be the D (5 bases). This CDR3 is built from 15 residues. V was shortened by 2 bases and J by 2 bases, with 12 bases between the two germline ends. CDR1 is MNHEY, CDR2 SVGEGT, per germline. This CDR3 reads CASSYRPYRNYGYTF. The CDR3 DNA reads TGTGCCAGCAGTTACCGGCCGTACAGGAACTATGGCTACACCTTC.

This chain uses TRBV4-2 with TRBJ1-1; 9 positions match TRBD1. The CDR3 totals 16 residues. Per germline, CDR1 LGHNA and CDR2 YNFKEQ. The junction had 5 bases not matched to a gene; V was cut back by 0 bases and J by 3 bases. The CDR3, as DNA: TGTGCCAGCAGCCAAGATACAGGGGGCGCGTACACTGAAGCTTTCTTT. Residues: CASSQDTGGAYTEAFF.